This T cell receptor (beta chain) was found in a study of blood T cell repertoires in COVID-19. The overall study: Some COVID-19 samples were acute and others convalescent; all came from the United States, Italy and Spain.

Repertoires were generated with immunoSEQ multiplex PCR, while TCRdb's copy carries only in-frame clones and drops some. The sample carries some 300,000 clones, just under 90% recorded once. The V gene's germline CDR1 is LNHDA and CDR2 SQIVND (reference sequence). This CDR3 contains 14 residues. V shed 4 bases, J shed 0 bases, and the junction held 3 bases outside the gene matches. Recruited during active infection, patients (from Seattle) were subsequently followed longitudinally. This clonotype originated in a woman aged 45-65 years with COVID-19, enrolled during active disease. Sequencing was done on a sample of peripheral blood. This chain joins TRBV19 and TRBJ2-7, with TRBD1 identical over 7 bases. The DNA for the CDR3 is TGTGCCAGTAGTAAGGGACAGATCTCCTACGAGCAGTACTTC. Its protein is CASSKGQISYEQYF.